This T cell receptor beta chain was recorded in a study of T cell repertoires in cytomegalovirus infection. Study context: CMV infection plus the matching HLA type was flagged by public TCR beta signatures. General study results and limits: Public TCR beta family frequency separated CMV-and-HLA carriers, including in an independent cohort. It was HLA-C-restricted CMV-specific TCR beta clonotypes that dominated the response ex vivo.

Trimming removed 7 bases from V and 9 bases from J, with 15 bases in between. The CDR3 has 13 residues. Per germline, CDR1 LNHDA and CDR2 SQIVND (reference sequence). Ten or more counts support this clonotype. Its antigen is not identified. TCRdb used MiXCR to reprocess the reads, holding one entry per CDR3 protein. Found here are around 130,000 distinct CDR3 sequences, roughly a quarter of them singletons; the top ten hold about 37%. The V gene is TRBV19, the J gene TRBJ2-2, with a possible D match to TRBD2 (7 bases). Sequencing was carried out using PBMCs, sequenced either directly or after in vitro stimulation (not recorded which). The receptor was derived from a human donor in good health (CMV status not recorded). Some clones in this sample may be carry-over from other donors' samples. The CDR3 DNA reads as TGTGCCAGTAAACAGGGAGGGCCCAGGGAGCTGTTTTTT. Translated: CASKQGGPRELFF.